Here is one T cell receptor beta chain with its context. This entry comes from a study of T cell responses to AZD1222 COVID-19 vaccine. Using immunoSEQ multiplex PCR, the repertoire was profiled, and TCRdb retains in-frame clones only, with some absent. Counted here are about 160,000 clones, 80% to 90% occurring once; the ten biggest clones make up about 6.9%. V lost 5 bases, J lost 2 bases, and 10 bases stayed unmatched. CDR1 and CDR2 (germline): MNHEY, SMNVEV (reference sequence). This CDR3 is 17 amino acids long. V and J are TRBV27 and TRBJ2-3, with TRBD2 matching over 10 bases. The sequence derives from an adult in good health. The sequenced sample was peripheral blood, obtained on day 0 of AZD1222 vaccination. CDR3 bases: TGTGCCAGCAGTAAGATTCCACTAGCGGGGATCACAGATACGCAGTATTTT. Its protein product is CASSKIPLAGITDTQYF.